This T cell receptor beta chain is drawn from a study of control samples from healthy donors and cancer patients. Germline values: CDR1 KGHSH, CDR2 LQKENI. The V gene end was trimmed by 3 bases and the J gene end by 5 bases; junction bases not matched to a gene: 4. The CDR3 sequence is 15 residues long. Method: immunoSEQ multiplex PCR; TCRdb's copy keeps in-frame clones and lacks some. The profile shows around 51,000 clones, around 80% of them singletons. This chain uses TRBV18 with TRBJ2-1; 10 bases are shared with TRBD1. The specimen was blood. The source is a man in his 70s in good health. In DNA form, the CDR3 reads TGTGCCAGCTCACCCCGACAGGGGGCAAACAATGAGCAGTTCTTC. It encodes CASSPRQGANNEQFF.